Listed here are 9 T cell receptor beta chains from one sample, sequenced in a study of T-cell reconstitution after alpha-beta-depleted transplantation in children. Preparation of the TCRbeta library used unique molecular identifiers. TCRdb re-called the PCR reads with MiXCR, one entry per CDR3 protein. The sample lists hundreds of thousands of distinct CDR3 sequences, about an eighth occurring once. The source was PBMCs, collected before TCRalphabeta/CD19-depleted stem cell transplant. The receptors stem from a girl aged 2 to 10 with congenital amegakaryocytic thrombocytopenia, due to receive a stem cell transplant.

This clonotype occurred a few times. The V and J genes are TRBV20-1 and TRBJ2-1; D call uncertain. V shed 1 base and J shed 6 bases, with 13 bases lying between them. The CDR3 has 14 amino acids. Germline V lookup: CDR1 DFQATT, CDR2 SNEGSKA (reference sequence). This CDR3 is CSARALEGFNEQFF. The CDR3, as DNA: TGCAGTGCTAGAGCCTTAGAAGGGTTCAATGAGCAGTTCTTC.

This clonotype was found many times. The V gene is TRBV20-1, the J gene TRBJ2-5; 7 bases align to TRBD1. Unmatched junction bases numbered 5, after V lost 6 bases and J lost 1 base. The CDR3 length is 13 residues. Germline V lookup: CDR1 DFQATT, CDR2 SNEGSKA (reference sequence). The CDR3 here is CSALGQLQETQYF. Written as DNA, the CDR3 is TGCAGTGCCCTGGGACAGCTCCAAGAGACCCAGTACTTC.

This clonotype occurred a few times. The V gene is TRBV7-8, the J gene TRBJ1-6; D is undetermined. The CDR3 runs to 15 residues. Germline V gives CDR1 SGHVS, CDR2 FQNEAQ. V lost 2 bases and J lost 7, with 12 bases in between. This chain's CDR3 is CASSLQMQLNSPLHF. The CDR3 nucleotides read TGTGCCAGCAGCTTACAAATGCAACTCAATTCACCCCTCCACTTT.

Ten or more counts support this clonotype. The chain couples TRBV5-1 to TRBJ1-2; no definite D call. Germline CDR1 and CDR2: SGHRS and YFSETQ. V gave up 4 bases and J gave up 6 bases, with 13 bases separating them. There are 13 residues in the CDR3. The CDR3 region has the DNA TGCGCCAGCAGCGCCCCGGCGGCGAATGGCTACACCTTC. Its protein product is CASSAPAANGYTF.

This clonotype has a count of ten or more. This chain joins TRBV6-1 and TRBJ2-7, with D maybe TRBD1 (5 bases). The CDR3 covers 15 residues. Germline CDR1 is MNHNS and CDR2 is SASEGT. Trimming shortened V by 4 bases and J by 3 bases, and 16 bases separated the two germline ends. The CDR3 here is CASSVKGANNYEQYF. CDR3 DNA: TGTGCCAGCAGTGTGAAAGGGGCGAATAACTACGAGCAGTACTTC.

In its sample, this clonotype was seen a few times. J is TRBJ2-3 and V is TRBV5-1; 7 bases are shared with TRBD1. V lost 0 bases, J lost 2 bases, and 6 bases stayed unmatched. This CDR3 contains 16 residues. From germline, CDR1 is SGHRS and CDR2 YFSETQ. DNA for the CDR3: TGCGCCAGCAGCTTGGCCGGGACAGCCAACACAGATACGCAGTATTTT. Translated: CASSLAGTANTDTQYF.

Only a few counts were recorded for this clonotype. The V call is TRBV12-3 or TRBV12-4, the J call TRBJ1-5; D unresolved. V lost 3 bases and J 4 bases, leaving 7 bases between the germline ends. The CDR3 extends over 13 amino acids. The CDR3 spells CASSFNENQPQHF. CDR3 sequence (DNA): TGTGCCAGCAGTTTTAACGAGAATCAGCCCCAGCATTTT.

This clonotype turned up a few times. The V gene is TRBV5-1, the J gene TRBJ2-1; 12 nucleotides line up with TRBD2. With V trimmed by 4 bases and J by 9 bases, 8 bases remained unmatched. The CDR3 sequence is 15 residues long. CDR1 SGHRS and CDR2 YFSETQ come from the germline V gene. The CDR3 sequence: CASSPSGRDVGEQFF. The CDR3 nucleotides are TGCGCCAGCAGCCCTAGCGGGAGGGACGTGGGTGAGCAGTTCTTC.

This clonotype showed up many times. The chain employs TRBV5-5 and TRBJ1-1; unclear D gene. The CDR3 length is 14 residues. Trimming stripped 0 bases from V and 0 bases from J, with 6 bases between. Germline V gene lookup returns CDR1 SGHKS and CDR2 YYEKEE (reference sequence). CDR3 coding DNA: TGTGCCAGCAGCTTGGCCTGGGTGAACACTGAAGCTTTCTTT. Its translation is CASSLAWVNTEAFF.